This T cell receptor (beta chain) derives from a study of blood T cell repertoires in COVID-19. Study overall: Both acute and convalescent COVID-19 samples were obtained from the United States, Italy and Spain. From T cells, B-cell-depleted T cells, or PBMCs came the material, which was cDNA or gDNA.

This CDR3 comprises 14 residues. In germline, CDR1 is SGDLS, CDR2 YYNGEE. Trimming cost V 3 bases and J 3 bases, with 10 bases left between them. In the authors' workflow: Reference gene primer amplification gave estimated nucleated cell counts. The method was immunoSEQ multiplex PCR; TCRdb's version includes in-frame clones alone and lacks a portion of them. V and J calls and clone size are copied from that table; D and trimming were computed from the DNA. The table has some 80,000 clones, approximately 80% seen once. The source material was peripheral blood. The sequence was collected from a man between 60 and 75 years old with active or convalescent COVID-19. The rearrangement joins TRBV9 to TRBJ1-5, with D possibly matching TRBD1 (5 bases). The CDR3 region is CASSAGGYNQPQHF. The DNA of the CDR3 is TGTGCCAGCAGCGCCGGGGGGTACAATCAGCCCCAGCATTTT. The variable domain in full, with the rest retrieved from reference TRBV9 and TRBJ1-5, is DSGVTQTPKHLITATGQRVTLRCSPRSGDLSVYWYQQSLDQGLQFLIQYYNGEERAKGNILERFSAQQFPDLHSELNLSSLELGDSALYFCASSAGGYNQPQHFGDGTRLSIL.